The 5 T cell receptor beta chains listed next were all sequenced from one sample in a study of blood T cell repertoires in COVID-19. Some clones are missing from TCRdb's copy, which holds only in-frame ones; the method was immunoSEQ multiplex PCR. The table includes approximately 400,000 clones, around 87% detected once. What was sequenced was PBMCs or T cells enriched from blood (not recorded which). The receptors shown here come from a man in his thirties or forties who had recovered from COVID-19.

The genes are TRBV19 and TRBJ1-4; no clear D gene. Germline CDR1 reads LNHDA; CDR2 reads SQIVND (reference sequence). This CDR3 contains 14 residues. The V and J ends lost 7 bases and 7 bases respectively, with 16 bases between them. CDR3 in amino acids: CASKEAAGFEKLFF. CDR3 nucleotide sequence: TGTGCCAGTAAGGAGGCGGCAGGTTTTGAAAAACTGTTTTTT. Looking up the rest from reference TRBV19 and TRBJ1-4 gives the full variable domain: DGGITQSPKYLFRKEGQNVTLSCEQNLNHDAMYWYRQDPGQGLRLIYYSQIVNDFQKGDIAEGYSVSREKKESFPLTVTSAQKNPTAFYLCASKEAAGFEKLFFGSGTQLSVL.

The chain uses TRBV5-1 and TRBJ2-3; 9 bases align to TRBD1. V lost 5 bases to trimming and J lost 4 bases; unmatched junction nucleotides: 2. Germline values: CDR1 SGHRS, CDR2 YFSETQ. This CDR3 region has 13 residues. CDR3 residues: CASRDRGPDTQYF. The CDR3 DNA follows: TGCGCCAGCAGGGACAGGGGACCAGATACGCAGTATTTT.

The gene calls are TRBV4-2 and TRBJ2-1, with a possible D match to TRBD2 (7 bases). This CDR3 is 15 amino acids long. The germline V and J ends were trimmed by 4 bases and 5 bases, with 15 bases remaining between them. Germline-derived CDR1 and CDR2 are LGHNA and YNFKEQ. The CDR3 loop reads CASSPPVGGHNEQFF. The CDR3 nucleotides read TGTGCCAGCAGCCCACCGGTCGGGGGGCACAATGAGCAGTTCTTC.

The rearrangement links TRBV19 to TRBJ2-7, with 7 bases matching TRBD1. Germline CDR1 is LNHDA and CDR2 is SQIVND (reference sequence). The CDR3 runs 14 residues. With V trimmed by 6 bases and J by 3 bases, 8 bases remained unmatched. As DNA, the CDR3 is TGTGCCAGTAGCGGTCGACAGGGAGACTACGAGCAGTACTTC. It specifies CASSGRQGDYEQYF.

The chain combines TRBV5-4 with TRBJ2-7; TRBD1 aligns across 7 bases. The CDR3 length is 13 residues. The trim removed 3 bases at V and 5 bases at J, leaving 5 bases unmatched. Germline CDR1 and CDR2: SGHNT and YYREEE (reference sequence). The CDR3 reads CASSWYGTDEQYF. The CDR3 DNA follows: TGTGCCAGCAGCTGGTACGGGACAGACGAGCAGTACTTC.